This TCR beta chain was sequenced during a study of beta chain features in type 1 diabetes (dated by TCRdb to between 2018 and 2020). Broadly, across the study: Patients and healthy donors did not differ in mean age, gender distribution, total cell number or subset yield. A total of 107,917,701 sorted cells were examined across all samples, and a strong correlation was observed between cell number per subset and RNA yield. The study compared TCRB repertoires of sorted circulating CD4+ T cell subsets between recently diagnosed type 1 diabetes patients and matched healthy donors. Regulatory and stem cell-like memory subsets were obtained from only 8 patients and roughly eight healthy donors, while naive and central memory subsets were obtained from all 30 or so donors.

All of the isolated RNA was reverse transcribed with the High Capacity cDNA Reverse Transcription Kit, so expressed TCRB transcripts were sequenced. Deep immunoSEQ sequencing was applied to naive, central memory and regulatory T cell samples, giving an average of around 3.4 million total reads per sample. After sorted cells were lysed in RLT buffer, RNA was extracted with DNase-treated RNeasy Micro or Mini kits, with the choice depending on cell number. Each cell subset was processed on its own to prevent cross-contamination, while patient and healthy donor samples were processed together. The immunoSEQ multiplex PCR was used to amplify TCRB sequences from cDNA, yielding 87-bp fragments that span the CDR3 region. Amplicons were sequenced on the Illumina HiSeq platform. The paper's processing steps were these. PCR bias was corrected computationally using synthetic template baselines, and reads within Hamming distance 2 were collapsed, with unmergeable singletons discarded. Reads were aligned against IMGT so that V, D and J genes, CDR3 length and insertions or deletions at six rearrangement sites could be assigned. Within each subset, clonotype counts were normalized to the number of sorted cells before true diversity and Gini coefficients were calculated with the tcR R package. Repertoire sharing was quantified using the overlap coefficient calculated on TCRB nucleotide sequences. Out-of-frame TCRB sequences from naive cells were analyzed as a proxy for the pre-selection repertoire. Not all clones reach the TCRdb copy of this immuneACCESS table, which keeps in-frame sequences only. Checked studies attribute under half of the gap to unresolved V genes and leave the rest unexplained. The V and J calls and clone size come from that table; D and trimming were worked out from the DNA. The sample table holds 430,000 or so clones, of which approximately 10% were seen once. The ten largest clones capture about 0.042% of the sample.

From each donor, a single peripheral blood sample of roughly 0.11 L on average was drawn into heparinised tubes. A BD FACSAria II was used to sort naive, central memory, regulatory and stem cell-like memory CD4+ T cells with a panel that included CD45RO, CCR7, CD25, CD127, CD95 and CD27. All sorted populations exceeded 95% purity. PBMCs were isolated right away by Lymphoprep density gradient centrifugation and were stained directly, without culture. To minimize batch effects, samples were stained and sorted in pairs, one healthy donor with one patient per experiment. V loses 5 bases at its end and J loses 0 bases; junction bases beyond the gene matches: 5. The germline V gene (reference sequence) provides CDR1 SEHNR and CDR2 FQNEAQ. The CDR3 runs 15 residues from the cysteine to the phenylalanine. Solely the CDR3 DNA is kept, with 45 bases framed from the first base. What the research found in general, with its limitations: The naive, central memory and regulatory TCRB repertoires appeared to resemble one another more closely among patients than among healthy donors. Because cDNA was sequenced instead of genomic DNA, highly expressing activated cells could be over-represented, though the groups showed no difference in activation or CD3 levels. Only small numbers of individuals were included in the HLA sub-analyses, which left unresolved whether HLA type had any influence on TCRB rearrangement. Type 1 diabetes patients showed a moderate but significant shortening of TCRB CDR3 length in all four CD4+ subsets. Patients with type 1 diabetes made fewer insertions and deleted more nucleotides at VDJ recombination sites, implying thymic rearrangement abnormalities. PCR may preferentially amplify shorter templates, but because patient and control samples were amplified and corrected together, any resulting skew would affect both groups equally.

A remark on this clone: The antigen this receptor binds is unknown. Base-call qualities are not available, and no considerably larger clone is one nucleotide away.

The V and J genes are TRBV7-9 and TRBJ2-3; the central 7 bases match TRBD1. The clonotype was recovered from a woman aged 18-29 years in good health. Sequencing used naive CD4+ T cells from blood. The sample's cell subset or site, from its label and the paper: true naive CD4+ T cells. The nucleotide sequence is TGTGCCAGCAGCGCAACAGGGGTGAGCACAGATACGCAGTATTTT. Its amino acids are CASSATGVSTDTQYF.